This TCR beta chain was captured by sequencing in a study of monozygotic twins with inflammatory bowel disease (dated by TCRdb to 2018 to 2020). About the full investigation: A total of around 30 monozygotic twin pairs were included in the full study, comprising nine German pairs (four IBD-concordant, five IBD-discordant) and 19 IBD-discordant Danish pairs. Within discordant pairs, disease-associated traits were sought mainly by comparing IBD patients with their genetically identical healthy co-twins. Each individual had, on average, about 151 000 unique TCRalpha sequences and 181 000 unique TCRbeta sequences available for analysis. Findings and caveats that apply to the study as a whole: Repertoire similarity did not differ between concordant and discordant twins, possibly due to limited statistical power. TCRbeta repertoire diversity, by inverse Simpson index, was decreased in IBD patients compared with their healthy co-twins. The analysis was unable to tell apart different T cell subtypes. Because patients received different immunosuppressive treatments, the repertoires may have picked up extra background noise and variability between individuals. IBD patients shared fewer clonotypes with other individuals than healthy twins did, most markedly in patients showing signs of disease activity. The results gave no support for a single strong signal or clonotype linked to IBD.

Library creation used 5' RACE. Each TCR library was prepared from around 3,400 ng of total RNA. For each sample, cDNA synthesis with SMARTScribe reverse transcriptase was split into eight separate reactions. Unique molecular identifiers containing a 6-nucleotide sample barcode were introduced through template switching during cDNA synthesis. TCRalpha and TCRbeta cDNA was amplified by two nested PCRs of 16 and 9 cycles, with bead purification after each PCR. Before amplification, cDNA was treated with uracil DNA-glycosylase and purified using the QIAquick PCR purification kit. In the second PCR, Illumina TruSeq-compatible adapters and sample-specific barcodes were added. Library quality and concentration were checked on TapeStation and Qubit, and libraries were pooled at around 4.7 ng each. The pooled libraries were sequenced with 2 x 100 bp reads and custom sequencing primers on an Illumina HiSeq2500 single-index Rapid Run. Turning to the authors' computational methods: PCR and sequencing errors were corrected by UMI-based consensus assembly using MiGEC version 1.2.6. MiXCR version 2.1.1 was used for V(D)J alignment, clonotype assembly and CDR3 extraction. Gene usage, clonotype sharing and MAIT/NKT TCR abundance were normalised by analysing the top 1000, 10 000 and 20 000 clonotypes per sample. After downsampling to 27 000 UMIs, diversity was calculated as the inverse Simpson index using the vegan R package. Paired Mann-Whitney U tests were applied to discordant twin pairs, with Benjamini-Hochberg correction for multiple testing. After the reads were reprocessed by TCRdb, one entry was made per CDR3 protein sequence, with no DNA. Clone size and V and J calls follow TCRdb, not the original study. In this sample's table one finds around 140,000 distinct CDR3 sequences. The ten biggest clones cover 2% to 2.5% of the sample.

The CDR1 and CDR2 encoded by the germline V gene (reference sequence) are GTSNPN and SVGIG. CDR3 length: 15 amino acids, cysteine to phenylalanine. DNA was not recorded. Details on this clonotype: The specificity of this receptor is unknown.

From each donor, a roughly 2.5 ml peripheral blood sample was collected into PAXgene tubes and stored at -80 degrees C. Without any T cell sorting, total RNA was extracted from whole blood using the PAXgene blood miRNA kit on an automated QIAcube. Peripheral blood from monozygotic twin pairs who were concordant or discordant for inflammatory bowel disease underwent deep TCRalpha and TCRbeta repertoire profiling using unique molecular barcoding. Smoking habits were recorded for all twin pairs, and each individual was classified as a current, former or never smoker. The chain couples TRBV30 to TRBJ2-4; TCRdb indicates TRBD1, and absent DNA this call remains unverified. The TCR was taken from a human donor with ulcerative colitis or Crohn's disease, or a healthy co-twin of an affected twin (not recorded which). Sequencing input: blood. The CDR3 protein is CAWRGAGRAKNIQYF.